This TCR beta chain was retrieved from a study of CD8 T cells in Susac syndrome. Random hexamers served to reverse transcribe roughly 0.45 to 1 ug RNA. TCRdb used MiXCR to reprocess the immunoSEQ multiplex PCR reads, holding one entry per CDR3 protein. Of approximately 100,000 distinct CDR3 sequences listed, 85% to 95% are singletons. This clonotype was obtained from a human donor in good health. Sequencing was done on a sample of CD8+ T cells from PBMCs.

CDR3 sequence reads: CASSQVDTYNQETQYF. For the CDR3, the DNA is TGTGCCAGCAGCCAAGTGGACACATACAACCAAGAGACCCAGTACTTC. This chain uses TRBV3-1 with TRBJ2-5; tentative D call: TRBD1 (5 bases). The CDR3 runs to 16 residues. With 1 base removed from V and 0 bases from J, the gap between germline ends came to 12 bases. Germline lookup yields CDR1 LGHDT and CDR2 YNNKEL (reference sequence).